Each of the 23 T cell receptor beta chains below was sequenced from the same sample in a study of tumor and adjacent non-tumor tissue in lung cancer (dated by TCRdb to between 2018 and 2020). RNA was extracted from bulk unsorted tissue and checked for quality with a NanoDrop ND-1000 and an Agilent 2100. Library generation was performed with multiplex PCR. TCRdb lists the instrument as Illumina HiSeq 2500. TCRbeta libraries were built by three rounds of nested PCR using primers (Table S4), following protocols modified from ARM-PCR. TCRdb ran its own pipeline on the public reads, namely fastp trimming at Q25 and MiXCR clone calling, and kept in-frame beta chains. Every entry covers one CDR3 protein and lists the most common genes and DNA from its rows. The sample has 85,000 to 100,000 distinct CDR3 sequences on record, around 64% of them singletons. The ten largest clones take up around 17% of the sample.

Material for sequencing was lung tumor tissue. These TCRs come from a man between 60 and 70 years old with non-small cell lung cancer.

The DNA of the CDR3 is TGTGCCAGGAGGTCTGGAGGGCTTATTGAAAAACTGTTTTTT. Translated, it gives CARRSGGLIEKLFF. The J gene is TRBJ1-4, the V gene TRBV6-5; D is unclear. V shed 9 bases and J shed 7 bases, with 18 bases lying between them. The CDR3 contains 14 residues. Germline CDR1 reads MNHEY; CDR2 reads SVGAGI.

With respect to this clonotype: The junction does not match germline at one end; this may be a read error. The V and J genes are TRBV4-3 and TRBJ2-5, with TRBD1 as a possible D gene (6 bases). Germline loops: CDR1 LGHNA, CDR2 YSLEER. CDR3 length: 17 amino acids. CDR3 protein: CASSQEIQTGGWETRYF. The DNA for the CDR3 is TGCGCCAGCAGCCAAGAAATACAGACAGGCGGTTGGGAGACCCGGTACTTC.

To note about this clonotype: This could be a read error, since a much larger clone is one nucleotide away. This chain joins TRBV28 and TRBJ1-6; D is unresolved. This CDR3 has 15 amino acids. Germline values: CDR1 MDHEN, CDR2 SYDVKM. CDR3 nucleotides: TGTGACAGCAGTTTACCCGCCGGCCTCAATTCACCCCTCCACTTT. This encodes CDSSLPAGLNSPLHF.

A remark on this clonotype: Being one base from a much bigger clone, this may be a read error. The CDR3 sequence is CASSKGLAGTFSYNEQFF. In DNA, the CDR3 is TGTGCCAGCAGCAAGGGACTAGCGGGGACGTTCTCCTACAATGAGCAGTTCTTC. This chain uses TRBV13 with TRBJ2-1, with 13 bases matching TRBD2. The ends lost 5 bases at V and 0 bases at J; junction bases unmatched: 7. Germline-derived CDR1 and CDR2 are PRHDT and FYEKMQ (reference sequence). This CDR3 region has 18 residues.

V gene TRBV28 combines with J gene TRBJ2-5; tentatively, D is TRBD2 (6 bases). This CDR3 has 14 residues. The germline V gene encodes CDR1 MDHEN and CDR2 SYDVKM. V was clipped by 3 bases and J by 1 base, with 9 bases between them. This CDR3 reads CASSLNGGQETQYF. The CDR3 DNA reads as TGTGCCAGCAGTTTGAACGGGGGCCAAGAGACCCAGTACTTC.

In its sample, this clonotype was seen many times. V gene TRBV20-1 combines with J gene TRBJ1-1; 11 nucleotides agree with TRBD1. Germline V CDR1 and CDR2: DFQATT, SNEGSKA (reference sequence). The CDR3 has 13 residues. The trim removed 5 bases at V and 5 bases at J, leaving 4 bases unmatched. The CDR3 sequence is CSAVRDRGTEAFF. Here the CDR3 DNA reads TGCAGTGCTGTTCGGGACAGGGGGACTGAAGCTTTCTTT.

This clonotype was seen just once. Its ends do not fully match the called genes, so a read error is possible. The chain combines TRBV4-3 with TRBJ2-2; D gene uncertain. Per the germline V gene, CDR1 is LGHNA and CDR2 is YSLEER. CDR3 length equals 14 residues. Here the CDR3 DNA reads TGTGCCAGCAGCCAAGGGTGGGTAACCGGGGAGCTGTTTTTT. It encodes CASSQGWVTGELFF.

This clonotype was counted many times. The chain couples TRBV7-9 to TRBJ1-1, with unresolved D. The V and J ends lost 5 bases and 3 bases respectively, with 16 bases between them. The germline V gene encodes CDR1 SEHNR and CDR2 FQNEAQ (reference sequence). This CDR3 region has 15 residues. As DNA, the CDR3 is TGTGCCAGCAGCCCCTCCGGCGTGATGTACACTGAAGCTTTCTTT. This codes for CASSPSGVMYTEAFF.

There are many counts of this clonotype. It is likely a read error, because the conserved phenylalanine at the end of the CDR3 is missing. This chain links TRBV6-5 with TRBJ1-1, with a possible D match to TRBD1 (6 bases). This CDR3 contains 13 residues. The germline CDR1 and CDR2 sequences are MNHEY and SVGAGI. With 2 bases removed from V and 7 bases from J, the gap between germline ends came to 11 bases. Here the CDR3 DNA reads TGTGCCAGCAGTTACGAAGGACAGTATGAAGCTTTCCTT. It encodes CASSYEGQYEAFL.

Details on this clonotype: This may arise from a read error, as a much more abundant clone is one base away. CDR3 nucleotides: TGTACCAGCAGTTTTTCGGGCCTGAACACTGAAGCTTTCTTT. Protein: CTSSFSGLNTEAFF. The chain uses TRBV28 and TRBJ1-1; no clear D. This CDR3 contains 14 residues. CDR1 and CDR2 (germline): MDHEN, SYDVKM. The entire variable domain, with the rest obtained from reference TRBV28 and TRBJ1-1, is as follows: DVKVTQSSRYLVKRTGEKVFLECVQDMDHENMFWYRQDPGLGLRLIYFSYDVKMKEKGDIPEGYSVSREKKERFSLILESASTNQTSMYLCTSSFSGLNTEAFFGQGTRLTVV.

A note on this clonotype: At one end the junction does not follow the germline gene, possibly because of a read error. V and J are TRBV11-1 and TRBJ2-1; 9 nucleotides align to TRBD1. CDR1 is SGHAT, CDR2 FQDESV, per germline (reference sequence). The CDR3 contains 14 residues. The CDR3: CASNLRDRANEQFF. The CDR3 DNA follows: TGTGCCAGCAACTTACGGGACAGGGCCAATGAACAGTTCTTC.

In the case of this clonotype: One end of the junction is discordant with germline, which a read error may explain. The chain recombines TRBV14 with TRBJ2-1; no clear D. There are 13 residues in the CDR3. CDR1 and CDR2 from the germline V gene are SGHDN and FVKESK. The CDR3 nucleotides are TGTGCCAGCAGCTCCGTCTTAAACAATGAGCAATTCTTC. It codes for CASSSVLNNEQFF.

CDR3 nucleotides: TGTGCCAGCACCGGACTAGCGGGAGGGCCCGCTGGGGAGCTGTTTTTT. It codes for CASTGLAGGPAGELFF. The chain employs TRBV5-5 and TRBJ2-2; the match to TRBD2 covers 15 bases. Losses at the gene ends were 6 bases for V and 8 bases for J; bases not matched to a gene: 8. Germline V gene lookup returns CDR1 SGHKS and CDR2 YYEKEE (reference sequence). The CDR3 is made up of 16 amino acids.

Notes on this clonotype: A much larger clone sits a single nucleotide away, making a read error possible. The chain recombines TRBV20-1 with TRBJ2-7, with 9 bases that match TRBD1. CDR1 and CDR2 from the germline V gene are DFQATT and SNEGSKA (reference sequence). CDR3 size: 14 residues. CDR3 protein: CGASGTGNYLEQYF. The CDR3 nucleotides are TGCGGTGCTAGTGGGACAGGGAATTATCTCGAGCAGTACTTC.

V gene TRBV6-2 or TRBV6-3 combines with J gene TRBJ2-7, with D maybe TRBD1 (5 bases). The V gene's germline CDR1 is MNHEY and CDR2 SVGEGT. Trimming took 4 bases from V and 4 from J, leaving 11 bases between them. The CDR3 is 13 amino acids. CDR3 sequence reads: CASSCTTEYEQYF. In nucleotides, the CDR3 is TGTGCCAGCAGTTGTACGACAGAGTACGAGCAGTACTTC.

In the case of this clonotype: At one end, the junction sequence differs from germline, possibly due to a read error. The V gene is TRBV12-3 or TRBV12-4, the J gene TRBJ1-4; D unresolved. This CDR3 comprises 15 residues. CDR3 DNA sequence: TGTGCCAGCAGCATTTCTCGGGGTAGCGGCGAAATACTGTTTTTT. Protein product: CASSISRGSGEILFF.

About this clonotype: The CDR3 does not end in the conserved phenylalanine or tryptophan, so this is likely a read error. V usage is TRBV29-1 and J usage is TRBJ1-2, with 9 nucleotides matching TRBD1. CDR1 is SQVTM and CDR2 is ANQGSEA in the germline V gene. V was clipped by 4 bases and J by 4 bases; unmatched bases: 10. This CDR3 is 15 amino acids long. The CDR3 spells CSVGTGDSGSYGYTS. For the CDR3, the DNA is TGCAGCGTTGGGACAGGGGATAGCGGGAGCTATGGCTACACCTCC.

This clonotype was found once. An end of the junction does not agree with germline; a read error may underlie this. This chain connects TRBV25-1 to TRBJ2-1; 7 bases align to TRBD2. Germline values: CDR1 MGHDK, CDR2 SYGVNS. The CDR3 spans 14 residues. The CDR3 nucleotides read TGTGCCAACAGTGGAGCGGGGTCCTACAATGAGCAGTTCTTC. Amino acids: CANSGAGSYNEQFF.

V gene TRBV11-2 combines with J gene TRBJ2-7; 9 nucleotides agree with TRBD2. Germline lookup yields CDR1 SGHAT and CDR2 FQNNGV. This CDR3 is 19 amino acids long. V was pared by 0 bases and J by 6 bases, with 18 bases of the junction left unmatched. The CDR3 loop reads CASSLDFLAGQKWGAEQYF. The CDR3 bases are TGTGCCAGCAGCTTAGATTTCCTAGCGGGACAAAAATGGGGCGCCGAGCAGTACTTC.

The rearrangement uses TRBV11-3 and TRBJ2-2; D may be TRBD2 (6 bases). The CDR3 runs 15 residues. Trimming shortened V by 6 bases and J by 4 bases, and 15 bases separated the two germline ends. Germline CDR1 SGHNT, CDR2 YENEEA. In DNA form, the CDR3 reads TGTGCCAGCAGTTTTTCGGGAGCTGCCACCGGGGAGCTGTTTTTT. It codes for CASSFSGAATGELFF.

About this clonotype: The conserved final phenylalanine or tryptophan is absent from the CDR3, which likely points to a read error. V and J are TRBV4-1 and TRBJ1-4, with D maybe TRBD1 (5 bases). This CDR3 spans 16 amino acids. The germline CDR1 and CDR2 sequences are MGHRA and YSYEKL. The CDR3 loop reads CANSQENRHYLEKLFL. The DNA for the CDR3 is TGCGCCAACAGCCAAGAAAACAGGCACTATCTTGAAAAACTGTTTTTG.

About this clonotype: This CDR3 fails to terminate in the conserved phenylalanine or tryptophan, so it likely reflects a read error. The chain has TRBV6-1 and TRBJ1-5; D might be TRBD1 (6 bases). The CDR3 is 15 amino acids. Per germline, CDR1 MNHNS and CDR2 SASEGT. CDR3 nucleotide sequence: TGTGCCAGCAGTGAGATGGGGGCGAGCAATCAGTCCCAGCATCTT. Its protein product is CASSEMGASNQSQHL.

This clonotype was found once. At one end, the junction sequence differs from germline, possibly due to a read error. The chain has TRBV29-1 and TRBJ1-1; maybe TRBD1 (5 bases). The CDR3 totals 14 residues. The germline gives CDR1 SQVTM, CDR2 ANQGSEA. The CDR3 is CSVHRSYPDTEAVF. CDR3 coding DNA: TGCAGCGTTCACAGAAGCTACCCGGACACTGAAGCTGTCTTT.